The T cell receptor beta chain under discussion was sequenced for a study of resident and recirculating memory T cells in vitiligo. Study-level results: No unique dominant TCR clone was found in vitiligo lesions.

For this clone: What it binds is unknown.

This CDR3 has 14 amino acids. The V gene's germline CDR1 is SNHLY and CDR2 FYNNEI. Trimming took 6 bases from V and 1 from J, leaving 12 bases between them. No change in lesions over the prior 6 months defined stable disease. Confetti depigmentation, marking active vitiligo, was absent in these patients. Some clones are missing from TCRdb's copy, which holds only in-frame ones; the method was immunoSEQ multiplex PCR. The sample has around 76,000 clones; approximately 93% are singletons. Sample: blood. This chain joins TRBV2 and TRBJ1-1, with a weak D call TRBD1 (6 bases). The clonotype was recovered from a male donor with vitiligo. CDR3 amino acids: CASREYRENTEAFF. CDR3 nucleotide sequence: TGTGCCAGCAGGGAATACAGGGAGAACACTGAAGCTTTCTTT.